The 19 T cell receptor beta chains presented below share a single source sample, sequenced in a study of T-cell reconstitution after alpha-beta-depleted transplantation in children. Using unique molecular identifiers, the investigators prepared the TCRbeta library. TCRdb recomputed calls from the PCR reads with MiXCR, one row per CDR3 protein. In the table there are some 450,000 distinct CDR3 sequences, 43% of which are singletons. Sequencing was performed on PBMCs, taken before TCRalphabeta/CD19-depleted stem cell transplant. These receptors were obtained from a girl aged 2 to 10 with aplastic anemia, due to receive a stem cell transplant.

This rearrangement joins TRBV6-1 to TRBJ1-1, with D tentatively TRBD1 (5 bases). V dropped 6 bases and J dropped 12 bases, with 20 bases sitting between them. The germline gives CDR1 MNHNS, CDR2 SASEGT. The CDR3 loop spans 13 amino acids. CDR3 loop: CASRRRFGGVSFF. DNA of the CDR3: TGTGCCAGCAGACGCCGGTTCGGGGGGGTCTCTTTCTTT.

The CDR3 nucleotides read TGTGCCATCAGCTGGTCAGCGGGGTCCTCACGGTCCTCCTACAATGAGCAGTTCTTC. Protein sequence: CAISWSAGSSRSSYNEQFF. V usage is TRBV10-3 and J usage is TRBJ2-1; 7 nucleotides match TRBD2. J was trimmed by 0 bases and V by 6 bases; bases with no gene match: 17. The germline CDR1 and CDR2 sequences are ENHRY and SYGVKD. The CDR3 contains 19 residues.

This clonotype was counted between two and nine times. The chain links TRBV7-2 to TRBJ2-4, with D perhaps TRBD2 (6 bases). The V and J ends lost 0 bases and 7 bases respectively, with 10 bases between them. The V gene's germline CDR1 is SGHTA and CDR2 FQGNSA. The CDR3 covers 14 residues. The CDR3 coding sequence is TGTGCCAGCAGCTTAGCAGGGAGGTGGAACATTCAGTACTTC. Protein product: CASSLAGRWNIQYF.

The chain couples TRBV7-2 to TRBJ2-1; TRBD2 aligns across 13 bases. Germline CDR1 is SGHTA and CDR2 is FQGNSA. V dropped 8 bases and J dropped 8; count of bases not matched to a gene: 3. The CDR3 covers 13 residues. CDR3 loop: CASGGLAGYEQFF. CDR3 nucleotide sequence: TGTGCCAGCGGGGGACTAGCGGGGTATGAGCAGTTCTTC. The variable domain in full, with the rest retrieved from reference TRBV7-2 and TRBJ2-1, is GAGVSQSPSNKVTEKGKDVELRCDPISGHTALYWYRQSLGQGLEFLIYFQGNSAPDKSGLPSDRFSAERTGGSVSTLTIQRTQQEDSAVYLCASGGLAGYEQFFGPGTRLTVL.

This clonotype was found many times. The J gene is TRBJ2-3, the V gene TRBV7-2, with unresolved D. Between the trimmed V and J ends, which lost 7 bases and 1 base, there was a span of 12 bases. The CDR3 extends over 14 amino acids. The germline gives CDR1 SGHTA, CDR2 FQGNSA. CDR3 residues: CASTSFQGTDTQYF. For the CDR3, the DNA is TGTGCCAGCACCTCGTTTCAGGGCACAGATACGCAGTATTTT.

This clonotype was seen only a few times. The rearrangement uses TRBV20-1 and TRBJ2-1; tentative D call: TRBD2 (5 bases). From germline, CDR1 is DFQATT and CDR2 SNEGSKA (reference sequence). V was trimmed by 1 base and J by 8 bases, leaving 18 bases between them. The CDR3 length is 15 residues. The CDR3 nucleotides read TGCAGTGCTAGAGTCGGGATTAGCCTACCCCATGAGCAGTTCTTC. Amino acids: CSARVGISLPHEQFF.

On this clonotype itself: A read error is possible here, since a much larger clone lies one base away. The chain uses TRBV7-2 and TRBJ2-1; no reliable D call. The CDR3 is 14 amino acids. Germline CDR1 and CDR2: SGHTA and FQGNSA. CDR3 sequence: CARSSIGSYNEQFF. CDR3 in DNA: TGTGCCCGCAGCTCGATCGGCTCCTACAATGAGCAGTTCTTC. Supplemented by reference TRBV7-2 and TRBJ2-1, the full variable domain reads GAGVSQSPSNKVTEKGKDVELRCDPISGHTALYWYRQSLGQGLEFLIYFQGNSAPDKSGLPSDRFSAERTGGSVSTLTIQRTQQEDSAVYLCARSSIGSYNEQFFGPGTRLTVL.

The chain carries TRBV5-1 and TRBJ1-6, with D possibly matching TRBD1 (5 bases). Trimming took 3 bases from V and 8 from J, leaving 9 bases between them. The CDR3 contains 13 residues. Germline-derived CDR1 and CDR2 are SGHRS and YFSETQ. CDR3 sequence: CASSWMGDSPLHF. The CDR3 DNA is TGCGCCAGCAGCTGGATGGGGGATTCACCCCTCCACTTT.

About this clonotype: A read error may account for a junction end that differs from germline. The chain has TRBV10-3 and TRBJ2-3; possibly TRBD1 or TRBD2 for D (5 bases each). The CDR3 has 15 residues. Per germline, CDR1 ENHRY and CDR2 SYGVKD. CDR3 sequence: CDISDGIGTTDTQYF. In nucleotides, the CDR3 is TGTGACATCAGTGACGGGATAGGGACCACAGATACGCAGTATTTT.

V usage is TRBV27 and J usage is TRBJ2-7; weak D call: TRBD2 (6 bases). Germline lookup yields CDR1 MNHEY and CDR2 SMNVEV (reference sequence). V lost 5 bases, J lost 5 bases, and 13 bases lay in between. The CDR3 contains 13 residues. The CDR3 protein is CASSLFGGDEQYF. CDR3 bases: TGTGCCAGCAGTCTCTTCGGGGGTGACGAGCAGTACTTC.

For this clonotype: A junction boundary mismatches the germline segment, possibly from a read error. The rearrangement joins TRBV29-1 to TRBJ2-3, with 8 nucleotides matching TRBD2. Germline CDR1 and CDR2: SQVTM and ANQGSEA. CDR3 length: 14 residues. CDR3 nucleotides: TGCAGCGTCCGCGGGAGCGGGAGCAAAGATACGCAGTATTTT. Encoded protein: CSVRGSGSKDTQYF.

This clonotype showed up just a few times. The rearrangement joins TRBV28 to TRBJ2-3; perhaps TRBD2 as D (6 bases). The CDR3 is 16 residues long. The V gene lost 5 bases and the J gene lost 2 bases, with 17 bases spanning the gap. Germline V gene sequence: CDR1 MDHEN, CDR2 SYDVKM. In DNA, the CDR3 is TGTGCCAGCAGTCTCGGAGGGGCGGGACCCACAGATACGCAGTATTTT. Translating it yields CASSLGGAGPTDTQYF. Complete variable domain (other parts from reference TRBV28 and TRBJ2-3): DVKVTQSSRYLVKRTGEKVFLECVQDMDHENMFWYRQDPGLGLRLIYFSYDVKMKEKGDIPEGYSVSREKKERFSLILESASTNQTSMYLCASSLGGAGPTDTQYFGPGTRLTVL.

V usage is TRBV7-9 and J usage is TRBJ2-2; maybe TRBD2 (6 bases). The CDR3 runs 16 residues. The germline V gene encodes CDR1 SEHNR and CDR2 FQNEAQ (reference sequence). Trimming removed 10 bases from V and 0 bases from J, with 18 bases in between. In nucleotides, the CDR3 is TGTGCCACGTCCCTAGGTAGCGGAGCGAACACCGGGGAGCTGTTTTTT. Translating gives CATSLGSGANTGELFF.

This chain links TRBV12-3 or TRBV12-4 with TRBJ2-1; TRBD1 or TRBD2 may be the D gene (5 bases each). Trimming removed 7 bases at V and 12 bases at J, with 10 bases between. The CDR3 consists of 10 residues. The DNA for the CDR3 is TGTGCCAGCAAGGGACCAGGGCAGTTCTTC. Translating it yields CASKGPGQFF.

CDR3: CASSVDGTAYNEQFF. The CDR3 nucleotides are TGCGCCAGCAGCGTCGACGGGACGGCCTACAATGAGCAGTTCTTC. The J gene is TRBJ2-1, the V gene TRBV10-1; D tentatively reads TRBD1 or TRBD2 (5 bases each). V was pared by 6 bases and J by 2 bases, with 14 bases between. The CDR3 length is 15 residues. CDR1 and CDR2 from the germline V gene are WNHNN and SYGVQD (reference sequence).

The rearrangement joins TRBV3-1 to TRBJ2-5; 7 nucleotides match TRBD1. CDR1 LGHDT and CDR2 YNNKEL come from the germline V gene (reference sequence). The V segment lost 2 bases and the J segment 6 bases; nucleotides outside the gene matches: 18. The CDR3 extends over 18 amino acids. The CDR3 loop reads CASSQSFAVTGFFKTQYF. CDR3 sequence (DNA): TGTGCCAGCAGCCAATCGTTTGCTGTGACAGGGTTTTTTAAGACCCAGTACTTC.

This clonotype appeared many times. This chain links TRBV28 with TRBJ1-1; D ambiguous. Deletions cut 8 bases from V and 0 bases from J, with 10 bases between. In germline, CDR1 is MDHEN, CDR2 SYDVKM. CDR3 length: 13 residues. CDR3: CASCSGLNTEAFF. DNA of the CDR3: TGTGCCAGCTGTAGCGGCTTGAACACTGAAGCTTTCTTT. The entire variable domain, with the rest obtained from reference TRBV28 and TRBJ1-1, is as follows: DVKVTQSSRYLVKRTGEKVFLECVQDMDHENMFWYRQDPGLGLRLIYFSYDVKMKEKGDIPEGYSVSREKKERFSLILESASTNQTSMYLCASCSGLNTEAFFGQGTRLTVV.

The gene calls are TRBV7-2 and TRBJ2-7, with D possibly TRBD2 on 7 matching bases. Germline loops: CDR1 SGHTA, CDR2 FQGNSA. The ends were cut back, 6 bases at V and 6 bases at J, with 18 bases in the middle. The CDR3 runs 14 residues. The CDR3 sequence is CASSVAGAGAEQYF. CDR3 DNA: TGTGCCAGCAGTGTCGCGGGGGCCGGGGCCGAGCAGTACTTC.

V and J are TRBV7-2 and TRBJ1-5; D is unclear. Germline loops: CDR1 SGHTA, CDR2 FQGNSA. The ends were cut back, 1 base at V and 5 bases at J, with 6 bases in the middle. The CDR3 spans 13 residues. The CDR3 protein is CASSLEEYQPQHF. The CDR3 DNA reads TGTGCCAGCAGCTTAGAGGAGTATCAGCCCCAGCATTTT.